Listed here are 15 T cell receptor beta chains from one sample, sequenced in a study of T cell changes during pregnancy in multiple sclerosis. Method: immunoSEQ multiplex PCR; TCRdb's copy keeps in-frame clones and lacks some. The table has about 79,000 clones, around nine tenths seen once. Here the sequenced sample was CD4+ T cells from peripheral blood mononuclear cells, taken in the second trimester of pregnancy. The receptors were gathered from a female donor with multiple sclerosis, enrolled in a pregnancy study.

This rearrangement joins TRBV28 to TRBJ1-1, with a tentative D call TRBD1 (6 bases). CDR3 length equals 16 residues. Trimming took 0 bases from V and 5 from J, leaving 16 bases between them. Germline V lookup: CDR1 MDHEN, CDR2 SYDVKM. In DNA form, the CDR3 reads TGTGCCAGCAGTTTATGGGGGGCAGGGGTTGTTACTGAAGCTTTCTTT. This gives the protein CASSLWGAGVVTEAFF.

This clone was seen a handful of times. V is TRBV25-1 and J is TRBJ2-1, with D tentatively TRBD2 (5 bases). This CDR3 contains 12 residues. Trimming stripped 4 bases from V and 12 bases from J, with 13 bases between. The germline V gene has CDR1 MGHDK and CDR2 SYGVNS. The CDR3 sequence: CASSGGIAWQFF. CDR3 bases: TGTGCCAGCAGTGGTGGAATAGCGTGGCAGTTCTTC. Based on the CDR3 plus reference TRBV25-1 and TRBJ2-1, the full variable domain is EADIYQTPRYLVIGTGKKITLECSQTMGHDKMYWYQQDPGMELHLIHYSYGVNSTEKGDLSSESTVSRIRTEHFPLTLESARPSHTSQYLCASSGGIAWQFFGPGTRLTVL.

This chain links TRBV5-1 with TRBJ2-3; the D gene is possibly TRBD2 (7 bases). The V end was cut by 0 bases, the J end by 6 bases, with 14 bases between. This CDR3 is built from 15 residues. From germline, CDR1 is SGHRS and CDR2 YFSETQ. CDR3 amino acids: CASSLVGGLPDTQYF. In nucleotides, the CDR3 is TGCGCCAGCAGCTTGGTCGGGGGGCTCCCCGATACGCAGTATTTT.

The V gene is TRBV2, the J gene TRBJ2-1, with 8 bases fitting TRBD2. V was clipped by 7 bases and J by 4 bases; unmatched bases: 9. The CDR3 runs 15 residues. CDR1 is SNHLY, CDR2 FYNNEI, per germline. The CDR3 DNA reads TGTGCCAGCACTGTGAGCGGGGGTTCTTACAATGAGCAGTTCTTC. It specifies CASTVSGGSYNEQFF.

The genes are TRBV7-2 and TRBJ2-7; 9 nucleotides agree with TRBD2. This CDR3 has 16 amino acids. J was trimmed by 3 bases and V by 5 bases; bases with no gene match: 11. Germline V gene sequence: CDR1 SGHTA, CDR2 FQGNSA. The CDR3 sequence: CASSRLAVQGNYEQYF. The CDR3 DNA follows: TGTGCCAGCAGCCGACTAGCGGTGCAGGGGAACTACGAGCAGTACTTC.

The rearrangement links TRBV2 to TRBJ1-2; TRBD1 might be the D (6 bases). The CDR3 spans 14 residues. Trimming shortened V by 6 bases and J by 8 bases, and 19 bases separated the two germline ends. Germline values: CDR1 SNHLY, CDR2 FYNNEI. CDR3 loop: CASRWGREAEGYTF. In DNA, the CDR3 is TGTGCCAGCAGGTGGGGGCGCGAAGCAGAGGGCTACACCTTC.

This chain joins TRBV19 and TRBJ2-7; 13 nucleotides align to TRBD2. V lost 4 bases and J lost 1; bases outside the gene matches: 4. The CDR3 is made up of 16 amino acids. In germline, CDR1 is LNHDA, CDR2 SQIVND (reference sequence). CDR3 amino acids: CASSTRTSGSSYEQYF. CDR3 nucleotide sequence: TGTGCCAGTAGTACCCGGACTAGCGGGAGTTCCTACGAGCAGTACTTC.

This chain uses TRBV5-4 with TRBJ1-6, with TRBD1 identical over 7 bases. The CDR3 spans 19 residues. Trimming cost V 0 bases and J 0 bases; bases outside gene matches: 9. Per germline, CDR1 SGHNT and CDR2 YYREEE (reference sequence). For the CDR3, the DNA is TGTGCCAGCAGCTTGGGGGGACAGCGCTTAATCTCCTATAATTCACCCCTCCACTTT. It yields the protein CASSLGGQRLISYNSPLHF.

J is TRBJ2-5 and V is TRBV4-1; 9 bases fit TRBD2. V shed 1 base and J 4 bases; nucleotides not matched to a gene: 4. CDR1 and CDR2 (germline): MGHRA, YSYEKL. CDR3 length: 15 amino acids. In DNA form, the CDR3 reads TGCGCCAGCAGCCAAGTCCTAGCGGGAAGAGAGACCCAGTACTTC. Residues: CASSQVLAGRETQYF.

V is TRBV7-8 and J is TRBJ1-2, with D hard to call. Germline-derived CDR1 and CDR2 are SGHVS and FQNEAQ. The CDR3 length is 15 residues. Trimming took 1 base from V and 1 from J, leaving 10 bases between them. CDR3 amino acids: CASSLEFGLNYGYTF. In nucleotides, the CDR3 is TGTGCCAGCAGCTTAGAATTCGGTCTTAACTATGGCTACACCTTC.

The table lists this clone with a count of one. The CDR3 region is CATSRARRDSYGYTF. CDR3 sequence (DNA): TGTGCCACCAGCAGAGCCCGCCGGGACAGCTATGGCTACACCTTC. The genes are TRBV15 and TRBJ1-2; the match to TRBD1 covers 7 bases. Germline values: CDR1 LNHNV, CDR2 YYDKDF (reference sequence). The CDR3 runs 15 residues. The ends lost 1 base at V and 4 bases at J; junction bases unmatched: 6.

This chain joins TRBV6-1 and TRBJ1-1; D ambiguous. The CDR3 is made up of 13 amino acids. Germline lookup yields CDR1 MNHNS and CDR2 SASEGT. Between the trimmed V and J ends, which lost 7 bases and 0 bases, there was a span of 9 bases. CDR3 sequence (DNA): TGTGCCAGCATGGTGTACATGAACACTGAAGCTTTCTTT. Translating gives CASMVYMNTEAFF.

This clone was recorded only once. The chain uses TRBV28 and TRBJ1-5; D is uncertain. There are 12 residues in the CDR3. The V end was cut by 7 bases, the J end by 3 bases, with 7 bases between. CDR1 is MDHEN and CDR2 is SYDVKM in the germline V gene. The CDR3 sequence is CASTGFNQPQHF. In nucleotides, the CDR3 is TGTGCCAGCACCGGGTTCAATCAGCCCCAGCATTTT.

The V and J genes are TRBV5-4 and TRBJ1-1, with 7 bases identical to TRBD1. Germline V CDR1 and CDR2: SGHNT, YYREEE (reference sequence). The CDR3 is 13 amino acids. Unmatched junction bases numbered 5, after V lost 4 bases and J lost 5 bases. The CDR3 bases are TGTGCCAGCAGCCCGGGGACAGTAACTGAAGCTTTCTTT. Its translation: CASSPGTVTEAFF.

The genes are TRBV27 and TRBJ1-1; TRBD1 agrees at 12 bases. Unmatched junction bases numbered 6, after V lost 3 bases and J lost 1 base. This CDR3 spans 17 amino acids. CDR1 MNHEY and CDR2 SMNVEV come from the germline V gene (reference sequence). CDR3 bases: TGTGCCAGCAGTTTGATTGGGACAGGGGGCTGGAACACTGAAGCTTTCTTT. The encoded protein is CASSLIGTGGWNTEAFF.